This T cell receptor beta chain was obtained from a study of Ad26.COV2.S vaccination and SARS-CoV-2 variants. The assay was immunoSEQ multiplex PCR, and TCRdb's table has in-frame clones only and misses some. The sample records about 420,000 clones, over 75% being singletons. V dropped 3 bases and J dropped 3 bases, with 6 bases sitting between them. CDR1 is DFQATT and CDR2 is SNEGSKA in the germline V gene (reference sequence). The CDR3 consists of 11 residues. Treatment described: some 19 received Ad26.COV2.S at low or high dose, single or two shots; 5 received placebo; per-sample allocation not given. Sample collection was performed on day 63 after the first vaccine or placebo injection. This clone was counted between two and nine times.

The chain recombines TRBV20-1 with TRBJ2-7; D is ambiguous. The specimen comprised peripheral blood, sampled in a trial of Ad26.COV2.S vaccine versus placebo. This sequence was found in a person aged 18-65 years who received the Ad26.COV2.S COVID-19 vaccine or a placebo. Here the CDR3 reads CSARPGYEQYF. CDR3 sequence (DNA): TGCAGTGCTAGGCCCGGCTACGAGCAGTACTTC.